The next 20 T cell receptor beta chains were all read from a single sample in a study of cytomegalovirus exposure and HLA in healthy donors. It was with 60 Vbeta and 13 Jbeta primers that the PCR ran. Only in-frame clones appear in the TCRdb table, and some are missing; sequencing was by immunoSEQ multiplex PCR. Among about 190,000 clones listed, around 83% were seen once. Sequenced material: PBMCs. The source of these receptors is a woman younger than 35 in good health and CMV-seronegative.

The gene calls are TRBV7-9 and TRBJ2-4, with D perhaps TRBD1 (5 bases). The CDR3 covers 19 residues. Germline values: CDR1 SEHNR, CDR2 FQNEAQ (reference sequence). The ends were cut back, 1 base at V and 1 base at J, with 20 bases in the middle. The CDR3 protein is CASSLVRQGVFSAKNIQYF. The CDR3 DNA sequence: TGTGCCAGCAGCTTAGTTCGGCAGGGCGTCTTTTCGGCCAAAAACATTCAGTACTTC.

The rearrangement uses TRBV6-5 and TRBJ2-5; possible D gene TRBD1, 5 bases. The J call may be faulty, since TRBJ2-7 better matches the DNA end. The CDR3 extends over 14 amino acids. CDR1 and CDR2 (germline): MNHEY, SVGAGI. The chain's CDR3 is CASSLKGASYEQYF. CDR3 nucleotides: TGTGCCAGCAGCTTAAAAGGGGCTTCGTACGAGCAGTACTTC.

This clone was counted only a few times. The rearrangement joins TRBV10-2 to TRBJ2-1; TRBD2 agrees at 8 bases. This CDR3 region has 15 residues. The ends lost 6 bases at V and 6 bases at J; junction bases unmatched: 10. CDR1 and CDR2 (germline): WSHSY, SAAADI. The CDR3, as DNA: TGCGCCAGCAGCCTCGCCCGTACTAGCGGCAATGAGCAGTTCTTC. It codes for CASSLARTSGNEQFF.

The V and J genes are TRBV6-1 and TRBJ1-4; D might be TRBD1 (6 bases). The CDR3 covers 15 residues. Germline-derived CDR1 and CDR2 are MNHNS and SASEGT. Trimming took 4 bases from V and 5 from J, leaving 14 bases between them. The CDR3 here is CASSARTAHNEKLFF. The CDR3 DNA reads as TGTGCCAGCAGTGCAAGGACAGCTCACAATGAAAAACTGTTTTTT.

This chain links TRBV10-2 with TRBJ1-5, with D perhaps TRBD1 (5 bases). The CDR3 is 14 residues long. Germline CDR1 and CDR2: WSHSY and SAAADI. The V end was cut by 1 base, the J end by 4 bases, with 8 bases between. DNA for the CDR3: TGCGCCAGCAGTGAGTTTGGGGGGAATCAGCCCCAGCATTTT. Amino acid sequence: CASSEFGGNQPQHF.

V gene TRBV28 combines with J gene TRBJ1-2, with D perhaps matching TRBD1 (5 bases). The V gene lost 4 bases and the J gene lost 7 bases, with 16 bases spanning the gap. Germline V gives CDR1 MDHEN, CDR2 SYDVKM. The CDR3 covers 14 residues. This CDR3 is CASSYSGGGLGYTF. The CDR3, as DNA: TGTGCCAGCAGTTATTCGGGGGGAGGCCTTGGCTACACCTTC.

The V call is TRBV5-1, the J call TRBJ1-1; 8 bases match TRBD1. There are 15 residues in the CDR3. V dropped 2 bases and J dropped 0; count of bases not matched to a gene: 3. Germline V gene lookup returns CDR1 SGHRS and CDR2 YFSETQ. CDR3 in amino acids: CASSFGTGMNTEAFF. CDR3 DNA: TGCGCCAGCAGCTTTGGGACAGGAATGAACACTGAAGCTTTCTTT. Full variable domain (missing parts from reference TRBV5-1 and TRBJ1-1): KAGVTQTPRYLIKTRGQQVTLSCSPISGHRSVSWYQQTPGQGLQFLFEYFSETQRNKGNFPGRFSGRQFSNSRSEMNVSTLELGDSALYLCASSFGTGMNTEAFFGQGTRLTVV.

The V gene is TRBV14, the J gene TRBJ2-1; TRBD2 matches at 9 bases. V lost 6 bases and J lost 5; bases outside the gene matches: 8. This CDR3 is 15 amino acids long. In germline, CDR1 is SGHDN, CDR2 FVKESK. CDR3 loop: CASSRLAVTNNEQFF. The CDR3 DNA reads as TGTGCCAGCAGTAGACTAGCGGTTACGAACAATGAGCAGTTCTTC.

The rearrangement joins TRBV27 to TRBJ1-2; D call uncertain. Trimming pared 4 bases from V and 4 bases from J, leaving 13 bases between. The CDR3 is 14 amino acids. Germline CDR1 MNHEY, CDR2 SMNVEV (reference sequence). The chain's CDR3 is CASSYRGSSYGYTF. CDR3 in DNA: TGTGCCAGCAGTTACCGGGGTTCGAGCTATGGCTACACCTTC.

The genes are TRBV30 and TRBJ2-2; a weak D match, TRBD1 (6 bases). The CDR3 has 14 residues. V was clipped by 3 bases and J by 8 bases, with 16 bases between them. Germline assignment: CDR1 GTSNPN and CDR2 SVGIG (reference sequence). CDR3 in amino acids: CAWSQGIFSGELFF. The DNA for the CDR3 is TGTGCCTGGAGCCAGGGGATCTTTTCGGGGGAGCTGTTTTTT.

This clone was picked up a small number of times. This CDR3 is also generated by other DNA sequences in the sample. The V call is TRBV6-6, the J call TRBJ1-2; 7 bases line up with TRBD1. V trimming: 6 bases; J trimming: 3 bases; junction bases outside the gene matches: 4. The CDR3 has 13 residues. Per the germline V gene, CDR1 is MNHNY and CDR2 is SVGAGI (reference sequence). CDR3: CASSPTGDYGYTF. The DNA for the CDR3 is TGTGCCAGCAGCCCTACAGGGGACTATGGCTACACCTTC.

This chain joins TRBV2 and TRBJ2-6; no firm D call. Trimming took off 3 bases at V and 0 bases at J, with 3 bases between the two ends. The CDR3 consists of 14 residues. The germline CDR1 and CDR2 sequences are SNHLY and FYNNEI. The CDR3 region has the DNA TGTGCCAGCAGTGACAGCTCTGGGGCCAACGTCCTGACTTTC. Translated: CASSDSSGANVLTF.

The CDR3 loop is CASSFGLAGVRTGELFF. CDR3 sequence (DNA): TGTGCCAGCAGCTTCGGGCTAGCGGGAGTACGGACCGGGGAGCTGTTTTTT. V gene TRBV7-9 combines with J gene TRBJ2-2; 10 positions agree with TRBD2. Germline values: CDR1 SEHNR, CDR2 FQNEAQ (reference sequence). CDR3 length: 17 residues. The trim removed 3 bases at V and 5 bases at J, leaving 9 bases unmatched.

This rearrangement joins TRBV5-6 to TRBJ1-1; 9 positions agree with TRBD1. CDR1 SGHDT and CDR2 YYEEEE come from the germline V gene. V lost 4 bases, J lost 4 bases, and 8 bases stayed unmatched. This CDR3 has 15 residues. The chain's CDR3 is CASSLGTGLSTEAFF. The CDR3 DNA sequence: TGTGCCAGCAGCCTGGGGACAGGGTTGAGCACTGAAGCTTTCTTT.

The chain employs TRBV28 and TRBJ1-1; the match to TRBD1 covers 7 bases. The CDR3 sequence is 14 residues long. Losses at the gene ends were 6 bases for V and 7 bases for J; bases not matched to a gene: 11. Germline assignment: CDR1 MDHEN and CDR2 SYDVKM. In DNA, the CDR3 is TGTGCCAGCAGCTTACCAGGGGGTATGTGTGAAGCTTTCTTT. Residues: CASSLPGGMCEAFF.

The gene calls are TRBV27 and TRBJ2-3, with D possibly being TRBD1 (6 bases). V was cut by 3 bases and J by 3 bases, with 19 bases left in between. The CDR3 consists of 17 residues. From germline, CDR1 is MNHEY and CDR2 SMNVEV (reference sequence). The CDR3 protein is CASSLLSAGERTDTQYF. The CDR3 nucleotides read TGTGCCAGCAGTTTGTTATCGGCAGGGGAGAGAACAGATACGCAGTATTTT.

This rearrangement joins TRBV29-1 to TRBJ1-1, with 10 nucleotides matching TRBD1. V shed 3 bases and J 9 bases; nucleotides not matched to a gene: 10. There are 14 residues in the CDR3. In germline, CDR1 is SQVTM, CDR2 ANQGSEA. The CDR3 nucleotides are TGCAGCGTTGAGGCCCGACAGGGGGCGACCCAAGCTTTCTTT. As protein: CSVEARQGATQAFF.

The chain couples TRBV4-3 to TRBJ2-5; 9 bases are shared with TRBD1. Germline V lookup: CDR1 LGHNA, CDR2 YSLEER. With 0 bases clipped from V and 3 bases from J, the junction kept 8 bases outside the gene matches. CDR3 length: 17 residues. The DNA of the CDR3 is TGCGCCAGCAGCCAAGAAAATCCCCGGGACAGGGAAGAGACCCAGTACTTC. Amino acid sequence: CASSQENPRDREETQYF.

This chain connects TRBV7-9 to TRBJ1-2; D perhaps matches TRBD1 (6 bases). Deletions cut 5 bases from V and 4 bases from J, with 17 bases between. This CDR3 contains 15 residues. Germline lookup yields CDR1 SEHNR and CDR2 FQNEAQ (reference sequence). CDR3 nucleotides: TGTGCCAGCAGCATAGGGGGAGGCTCGGGCTATGGCTACACCTTC. This codes for CASSIGGGSGYGYTF.

This clone came up once. V is TRBV7-8 and J is TRBJ1-5; the D gene is possibly TRBD1 (6 bases). The V end was cut by 4 bases, the J end by 0 bases, with 16 bases between. Germline-derived CDR1 and CDR2 are SGHVS and FQNEAQ. This CDR3 contains 17 residues. The DNA of the CDR3 is TGTGCCAGCAGCTCCTCTAAACAGGGAAATAGCAATCAGCCCCAGCATTTT. Encoded protein: CASSSSKQGNSNQPQHF.